These 29 T cell receptor beta chains were all obtained from the same sample, sequenced in a study of blood T cell repertoires in COVID-19. Profiling relied on immunoSEQ multiplex PCR, and the TCRdb table lists in-frame clones only, not all of them. The table records 50,000 to 85,000 clones, around 82% of them present only once. The sample taken for sequencing was peripheral blood. These receptors were taken from a man aged 55 to 70 with acute or convalescent COVID-19.

The J gene is TRBJ1-1, the V gene TRBV2; D possibly corresponds to TRBD1 (6 bases). Per germline, CDR1 SNHLY and CDR2 FYNNEI. This CDR3 contains 14 residues. The V end was cut by 4 bases, the J end by 3 bases, with 12 bases between. The CDR3 nucleotides read TGTGCCAGCAGTGCGAGACAGGTTTACACTGAAGCTTTCTTT. This codes for CASSARQVYTEAFF.

The chain combines TRBV4-3 with TRBJ2-3; 8 bases line up with TRBD2. CDR1 LGHNA and CDR2 YSLEER come from the germline V gene. V lost 4 bases and J lost 4; bases outside the gene matches: 7. The length of the CDR3 is 15 residues. The CDR3 sequence: CASSRGLAGADTQYF. The CDR3, as DNA: TGCGCCAGCAGCCGCGGACTAGCTGGGGCAGATACGCAGTATTTT.

The rearrangement joins TRBV5-1 to TRBJ2-7; no reliable D call. Trimming removed 0 bases from V and 5 bases from J, with 12 bases in between. CDR3 size: 14 residues. Looked up from germline, CDR1 is SGHRS and CDR2 is YFSETQ. The CDR3: CASSLAISRDEQYF. CDR3 nucleotide sequence: TGCGCCAGCAGCTTGGCCATCTCCCGGGACGAGCAGTACTTC.

The chain joins TRBV5-5 to TRBJ1-2, with TRBD1 matching over 9 bases. The CDR3 spans 17 residues. The germline V gene has CDR1 SGHKS and CDR2 YYEKEE (reference sequence). Unmatched junction bases numbered 9, after V lost 0 bases and J lost 3 bases. CDR3 sequence (DNA): TGTGCCAGCAGCTTGGCCATTGGGGACAGGGCTGACTATGGCTACACCTTC. Protein sequence: CASSLAIGDRADYGYTF.

This chain joins TRBV30 and TRBJ1-6, with a weak D call TRBD1 (6 bases). The CDR3 is made up of 17 amino acids. Trimming removed 7 bases from V and 10 bases from J, with 29 bases in between. Germline V gene data show CDR1 as GTSNPN and CDR2 as SVGIG (reference sequence). The CDR3 region is CASLLKRQASTRSPLHF. CDR3 nucleotide sequence: TGTGCCTCCTTACTCAAACGACAGGCTTCAACTCGGTCACCCCTCCACTTT.

This chain joins TRBV4-1 and TRBJ1-5; possibly TRBD1 for D (6 bases). The V end lost 1 base, the J end lost 6 bases, and 13 bases lay between the germline ends. CDR3 length: 15 residues. Germline V lookup: CDR1 MGHRA, CDR2 YSYEKL. The CDR3 nucleotides are TGCGCCAGCAGCCAAGGTTCAGGGGATAGTCAGCCCCAGCATTTT. Translation: CASSQGSGDSQPQHF.

The table lists this clone with a count of one. This chain joins TRBV7-9 and TRBJ1-6; unclear D gene. The germline CDR1 and CDR2 sequences are SEHNR and FQNEAQ (reference sequence). The CDR3 runs to 13 residues. Between the trimmed V and J ends, which lost 1 base and 7 bases, there was a span of 5 bases. CDR3 amino acids: CASSLGANSPLHF. The CDR3 region has the DNA TGTGCCAGCAGCTTAGGGGCAAATTCACCCCTCCACTTT.

The CDR3 sequence is CASSQLLQGRKYNEQFF. Written as DNA, the CDR3 is TGCGCCAGCAGTCAACTTCTGCAGGGTCGAAAGTACAATGAGCAGTTCTTC. The chain has TRBV23-1 and TRBJ2-1, with D perhaps TRBD1 (5 bases). TRBV23-1 falls under the ORF class, with uncertain function. The V and J ends lost 2 bases and 4 bases respectively, with 18 bases between them. This CDR3 is built from 17 residues.

This clone was seen just once. The chain recombines TRBV7-8 with TRBJ2-1; D is possibly TRBD2 (6 bases). Trimming removed 5 bases at V and 5 bases at J, with 10 bases between. Per germline, CDR1 SGHVS and CDR2 FQNEAQ. The CDR3 loop spans 13 amino acids. The CDR3 DNA follows: TGTGCCAGCAGCGTCGGCGGGAACAATGAGCAGTTCTTC. The encoded protein is CASSVGGNNEQFF.

The chain recombines TRBV6-6 with TRBJ1-5; 7 nucleotides match TRBD1. V was clipped by 5 bases and J by 7 bases; unmatched bases: 5. The germline CDR1 and CDR2 sequences are MNHNY and SVGAGI (reference sequence). The CDR3 contains 13 residues. The chain's CDR3 is CASSHLRGQPQHF. CDR3 nucleotide sequence: TGTGCCAGCAGTCATCTCAGGGGGCAGCCCCAGCATTTT.

The J gene is TRBJ1-1, the V gene TRBV6-6; unclear D gene. The V and J ends lost 5 bases and 0 bases respectively, with 10 bases between them. Germline CDR1 reads MNHNY; CDR2 reads SVGAGI (reference sequence). This CDR3 is 14 amino acids long. The CDR3: CASSPGGLNTEAFF. The CDR3 coding sequence is TGTGCCAGCAGTCCTGGCGGGCTGAACACTGAAGCTTTCTTT.

The rearrangement joins TRBV19 to TRBJ2-3, with TRBD2 matching over 15 bases. The CDR3 runs 17 residues. Germline CDR1 and CDR2: LNHDA and SQIVND (reference sequence). Trimming removed 7 bases from V and 1 base from J; junction bases left unmatched: 6. Here the CDR3 reads CASNGTSGGPCTDTQYF. The DNA of the CDR3 is TGTGCCAGTAACGGGACTAGCGGGGGGCCCTGCACAGATACGCAGTATTTT.

The chain is built from TRBV15 and TRBJ1-1, with 8 bases identical to TRBD1. Per the germline V gene, CDR1 is LNHNV and CDR2 is YYDKDF (reference sequence). This CDR3 comprises 15 residues. The ends lost 1 base at V and 7 bases at J; junction bases unmatched: 8. CDR3 amino acids: CATSRAGQGEGEAFF. The CDR3 DNA is TGTGCCACCAGCAGAGCAGGACAGGGCGAGGGTGAAGCTTTCTTT. The full variable domain, rest sourced from reference TRBV15 and TRBJ1-1, is DAMVIQNPRYQVTQFGKPVTLSCSQTLNHNVMYWYQQKSSQAPKLLFHYYDKDFNNEADTPDNFQSRRPNTSFCFLDIRSPGLGDTAMYLCATSRAGQGEGEAFFGQGTRLTVV.

The chain combines TRBV5-1 with TRBJ2-7; 11 nucleotides line up with TRBD1. J lost 2 bases, V lost 4 bases, and 2 bases had no gene match. The germline gives CDR1 SGHRS, CDR2 YFSETQ. There are 14 residues in the CDR3. Written as DNA, the CDR3 is TGCGCCAGCAGCCGGACAGGGGGCCCCTACGAGCAGTACTTC. It codes for CASSRTGGPYEQYF. The full variable domain, rest sourced from reference TRBV5-1 and TRBJ2-7, is KAGVTQTPRYLIKTRGQQVTLSCSPISGHRSVSWYQQTPGQGLQFLFEYFSETQRNKGNFPGRFSGRQFSNSRSEMNVSTLELGDSALYLCASSRTGGPYEQYFGPGTRLTVT.

The chain combines TRBV19 with TRBJ1-1; D gene unclear. This CDR3 spans 14 amino acids. Germline V lookup: CDR1 LNHDA, CDR2 SQIVND (reference sequence). Trimming stripped 3 bases from V and 1 base from J, with 9 bases between. Written as DNA, the CDR3 is TGTGCCAGTAGTATCTTGGCAGAGAACACTGAAGCTTTCTTT. Protein sequence: CASSILAENTEAFF.

J is TRBJ2-5 and V is TRBV7-2; 10 bases match TRBD1. CDR3 length: 13 amino acids. V lost 5 bases to trimming and J lost 5 bases; unmatched junction nucleotides: 2. Per germline, CDR1 SGHTA and CDR2 FQGNSA. CDR3 DNA sequence: TGTGCCAGCAGCGACAGGGGGCCGGAGACCCAGTACTTC. Residues: CASSDRGPETQYF.

The chain recombines TRBV24-1 with TRBJ1-1, with 8 bases lining up with TRBD1. V lost 5 bases and J lost 12; bases outside the gene matches: 4. Germline V gives CDR1 KGHDR, CDR2 SFDVKD. This CDR3 has 11 residues. Written as DNA, the CDR3 is TGTGCCACCAGTGGACAGGGGCGAACTTTCTTT. Its translation is CATSGQGRTFF.

This clone was detected only once. This chain connects TRBV6-5 to TRBJ2-3; D is uncertain. Germline V CDR1 and CDR2: MNHEY, SVGAGI. The V and J ends lost 5 bases and 2 bases respectively, with 14 bases between them. This CDR3 region has 15 residues. This CDR3 is CASSPFEVVTDTQYF. CDR3 coding DNA: TGTGCCAGCAGTCCGTTCGAAGTAGTCACAGATACGCAGTATTTT.

The V call is TRBV11-3, the J call TRBJ2-2; D perhaps matches TRBD1 (6 bases). V was cut by 5 bases and J by 3 bases, with 13 bases left in between. Germline assignment: CDR1 SGHNT and CDR2 YENEEA. The CDR3 extends over 15 amino acids. CDR3 sequence reads: CASSPTGFDTGELFF. The CDR3 region has the DNA TGTGCCAGCAGCCCTACAGGGTTCGACACCGGGGAGCTGTTTTTT.

V and J are TRBV6-6 and TRBJ1-4, with unresolved D. From germline, CDR1 is MNHNY and CDR2 SVGAGI (reference sequence). This CDR3 has 14 amino acids. The V end lost 5 bases, the J end lost 3 bases, and 10 bases lay between the germline ends. CDR3 residues: CASSGPSANEKLFF. CDR3 DNA: TGTGCCAGCAGTGGCCCCAGCGCTAATGAAAAACTGTTTTTT.

The chain links TRBV12-3 or TRBV12-4 to TRBJ2-2; D uncertain. V was cut by 7 bases and J by 2 bases, with 8 bases left in between. This CDR3 is 13 amino acids long. CDR3 nucleotides: TGTGCCAGCAAGCACGTTAACACCGGGGAGCTGTTTTTT. Its translation is CASKHVNTGELFF.

This chain connects TRBV5-8 to TRBJ2-2, with D tentatively TRBD2 (6 bases). Trimming removed 5 bases at V and 0 bases at J, with 14 bases between. The CDR3 contains 16 residues. Germline V gene lookup returns CDR1 SGHTS and CDR2 YDEGEE. Here the CDR3 DNA reads TGTGCCAGCAGTTCCGGAGTAGCGGCGAACACCGGGGAGCTGTTTTTT. This gives the protein CASSSGVAANTGELFF.

The chain is built from TRBV6-5 and TRBJ1-1, with 9 bases matching TRBD1. V was clipped by 6 bases and J by 1 base; unmatched bases: 3. This CDR3 spans 14 amino acids. Germline V gives CDR1 MNHEY, CDR2 SVGAGI. CDR3 DNA sequence: TGTGCCAGCAGGGAGGGACAGGGGAACACTGAAGCTTTCTTT. The encoded protein is CASREGQGNTEAFF.

This clone occurred once. This chain links TRBV6-2 or TRBV6-3 with TRBJ2-7, with a tentative D call TRBD1 (5 bases). Germline lookup yields CDR1 MNHEY and CDR2 SVGEGT. The CDR3 totals 17 residues. The ends were cut back, 2 bases at V and 4 bases at J, with 21 bases in the middle. CDR3 sequence reads: CASSYTPSTVGPYEQYV. CDR3 DNA: TGTGCCAGCAGTTACACCCCCTCGACAGTAGGGCCTTACGAGCAGTACGTC.

The chain recombines TRBV30 with TRBJ1-3; TRBD1 aligns across 10 bases. Germline V gene lookup returns CDR1 GTSNPN and CDR2 SVGIG (reference sequence). V shed 5 bases and J 0 bases; nucleotides not matched to a gene: 7. The CDR3 spans 16 residues. The CDR3 DNA is TGTGCCTGGGGCCGGGGACAGGGGAGCTCTGGAAACACCATATATTTT. Amino acid sequence: CAWGRGQGSSGNTIYF.

This clone turned up a few times. The chain carries TRBV5-1 and TRBJ2-7; 8 nucleotides match TRBD1. This CDR3 is built from 14 residues. Germline V gene data show CDR1 as SGHRS and CDR2 as YFSETQ. After removal of 3 bases from V and 3 bases from J, the junction contained 5 bases not matched to a gene. The CDR3 region is CASSYGQGRYEQYV. Written as DNA, the CDR3 is TGCGCCAGCAGCTACGGACAGGGACGCTACGAGCAGTACGTC.

The chain has TRBV27 and TRBJ2-7, with a tentative D call TRBD2 (7 bases). Per germline, CDR1 MNHEY and CDR2 SMNVEV (reference sequence). The CDR3 length is 15 residues. V was pared by 5 bases and J by 2 bases, with 16 bases between. CDR3 nucleotides: TGTGCCAGCAGTCCCCTGGGGGGGGCCCCCTACGAGCAGTACGTC. Translated: CASSPLGGAPYEQYV.

V usage is TRBV5-1 and J usage is TRBJ2-1, with a tentative D call TRBD2 (5 bases). This CDR3 has 15 residues. V lost 5 bases, J lost 0 bases, and 12 bases lay in between. Germline V lookup: CDR1 SGHRS, CDR2 YFSETQ. The CDR3 DNA reads TGCGCCAGCAGGCGTAGCGCCAGCTCCTACAATGAGCAGTTCTTC. Encoded protein: CASRRSASSYNEQFF.

This sequence joins TRBV2 and TRBJ2-3, with D uncertain. Trimming stripped 7 bases from V and 0 bases from J, with 8 bases between. CDR1 SNHLY and CDR2 FYNNEI come from the germline V gene. The CDR3 totals 13 residues. CDR3 nucleotides: TGTGCCAGCACGGAGTTAAGCACAGATACGCAGTATTTT. Translated, it gives CASTELSTDTQYF.